This entry concerns a single T cell receptor (beta chain). Antigen unknown. PCR was performed a second time for roughly 7 to 12 cycles using a sample-barcoded 5' primer and a J-beta primer mix. Unique molecular identifiers of 12 random nucleotides labeled each cDNA. Each CDR3 protein gets one entry after TCRdb re-called the 5' RACE reads with MiXCR. The data hold about 1.6 million distinct CDR3 sequences, with about 32% observed a single time. Each of the donors had 9 to 10 milliliters of peripheral blood drawn into EDTA-treated Vacutainer tubes. Every sample had a minimum of 6.5 million PBMCs isolated. These data belong to a study of blood T cells in healthy people across ages. The study's findings and limits: In older individuals, TCR beta diversity per million T cells was lower, falling roughly linearly with age.

CDR3 length: 21 amino acids. The germline V gene encodes CDR1 SGHRS and CDR2 YFSETQ. V shed 3 bases and J shed 5 bases, with 34 bases lying between them. Sequencing used blood. This clonotype was sampled from a woman in her twenties or thirties in good health. The J gene is TRBJ2-3, the V gene TRBV5-1; a possible D gene is TRBD2 (6 bases). The CDR3 coding sequence is TGCGCCAGCAGCTGGCCAGCGCAACAGTCGAAAAGGAGGGAGTCTGAAGATACGCAGTATTTT. Its protein product is CASSWPAQQSKRRESEDTQYF.